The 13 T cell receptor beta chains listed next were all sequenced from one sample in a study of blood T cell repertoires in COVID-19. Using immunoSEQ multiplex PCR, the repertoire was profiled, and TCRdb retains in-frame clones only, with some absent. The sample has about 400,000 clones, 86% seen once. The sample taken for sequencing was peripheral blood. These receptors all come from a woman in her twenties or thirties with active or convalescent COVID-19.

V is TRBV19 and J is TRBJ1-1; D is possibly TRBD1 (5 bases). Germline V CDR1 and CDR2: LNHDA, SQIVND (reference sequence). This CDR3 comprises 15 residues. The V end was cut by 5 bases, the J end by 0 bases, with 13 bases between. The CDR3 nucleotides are TGTGCCAGTAGTGGGGCAGGATTTATGAACACTGAAGCTTTCTTT. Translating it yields CASSGAGFMNTEAFF. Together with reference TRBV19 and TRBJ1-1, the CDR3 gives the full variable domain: DGGITQSPKYLFRKEGQNVTLSCEQNLNHDAMYWYRQDPGQGLRLIYYSQIVNDFQKGDIAEGYSVSREKKESFPLTVTSAQKNPTAFYLCASSGAGFMNTEAFFGQGTRLTVV.

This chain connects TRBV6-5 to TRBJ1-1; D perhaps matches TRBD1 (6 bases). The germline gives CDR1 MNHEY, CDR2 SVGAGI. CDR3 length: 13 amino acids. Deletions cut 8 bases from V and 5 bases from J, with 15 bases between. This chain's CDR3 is CASEDSWGTEAFF. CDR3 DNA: TGTGCCAGCGAGGACAGTTGGGGAACTGAAGCTTTCTTT.

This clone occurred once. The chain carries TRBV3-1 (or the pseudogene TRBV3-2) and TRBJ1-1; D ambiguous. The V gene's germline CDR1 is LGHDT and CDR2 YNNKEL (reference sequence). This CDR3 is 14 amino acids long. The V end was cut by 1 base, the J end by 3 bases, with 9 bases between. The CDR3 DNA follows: TGTGCCAGCAGCCAAGGAGACTTCCACACTGAAGCTTTCTTT. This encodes CASSQGDFHTEAFF.

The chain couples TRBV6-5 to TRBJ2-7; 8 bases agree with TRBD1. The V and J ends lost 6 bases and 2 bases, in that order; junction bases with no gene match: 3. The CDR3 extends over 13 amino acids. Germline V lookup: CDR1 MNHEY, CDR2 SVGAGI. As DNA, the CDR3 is TGTGCCAGCAGCACACAGGGGGCCTACGAGCAGTACTTC. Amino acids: CASSTQGAYEQYF.

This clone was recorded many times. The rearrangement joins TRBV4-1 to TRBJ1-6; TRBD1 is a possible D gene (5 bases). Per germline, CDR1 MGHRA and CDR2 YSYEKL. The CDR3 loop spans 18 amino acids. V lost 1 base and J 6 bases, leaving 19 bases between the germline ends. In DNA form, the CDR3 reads TGCGCCAGCAGCCAAGGGGCTGGGGCGGGGCGGATTAATTCACCCCTCCACTTT. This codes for CASSQGAGAGRINSPLHF.

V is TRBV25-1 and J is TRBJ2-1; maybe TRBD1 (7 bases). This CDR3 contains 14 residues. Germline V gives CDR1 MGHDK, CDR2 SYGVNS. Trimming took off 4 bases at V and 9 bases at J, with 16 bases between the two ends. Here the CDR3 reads CASSARGLGGEQFF. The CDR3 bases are TGTGCCAGCAGTGCTAGGGGGCTGGGAGGTGAGCAGTTCTTC.

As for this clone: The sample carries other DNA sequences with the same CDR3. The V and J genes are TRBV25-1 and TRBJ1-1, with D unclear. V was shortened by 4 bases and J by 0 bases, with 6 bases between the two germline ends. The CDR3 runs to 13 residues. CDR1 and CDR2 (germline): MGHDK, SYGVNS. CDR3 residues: CASSGNMNTEAFF. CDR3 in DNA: TGTGCCAGCAGTGGTAACATGAACACTGAAGCTTTCTTT.

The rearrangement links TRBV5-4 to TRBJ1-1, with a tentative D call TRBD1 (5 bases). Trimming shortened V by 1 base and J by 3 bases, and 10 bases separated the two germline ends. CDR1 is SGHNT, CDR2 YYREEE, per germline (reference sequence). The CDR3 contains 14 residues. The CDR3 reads CASSLLTADTEAFF. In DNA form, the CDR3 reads TGTGCCAGCAGCTTGTTGACAGCAGACACTGAAGCTTTCTTT.

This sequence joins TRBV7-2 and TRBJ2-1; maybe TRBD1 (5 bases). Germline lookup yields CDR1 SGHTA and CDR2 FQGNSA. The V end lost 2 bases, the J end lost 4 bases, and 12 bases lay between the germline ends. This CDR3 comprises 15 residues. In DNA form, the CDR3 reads TGTGCCAGCAGCTTAAGTGGGGCCTTGTACAATGAGCAGTTCTTC. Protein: CASSLSGALYNEQFF.

Written as DNA, the CDR3 is TGCGCCAGCAGCAGGACCGGGACAACCTACGAGCAGTACTTC. It is translated as CASSRTGTTYEQYF. The rearrangement joins TRBV5-1 to TRBJ2-7; a possible D gene is TRBD1 (6 bases). From germline, CDR1 is SGHRS and CDR2 YFSETQ. The CDR3 runs to 14 residues. V gave up 4 bases and J gave up 2 bases, with 13 bases separating them.

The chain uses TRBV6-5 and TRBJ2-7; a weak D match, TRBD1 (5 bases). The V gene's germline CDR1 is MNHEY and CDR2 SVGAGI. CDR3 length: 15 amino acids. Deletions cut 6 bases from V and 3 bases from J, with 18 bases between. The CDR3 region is CASRRSAGLDYEQYF. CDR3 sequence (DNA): TGTGCCAGCAGGCGAAGTGCAGGGCTCGACTACGAGCAGTACTTC.

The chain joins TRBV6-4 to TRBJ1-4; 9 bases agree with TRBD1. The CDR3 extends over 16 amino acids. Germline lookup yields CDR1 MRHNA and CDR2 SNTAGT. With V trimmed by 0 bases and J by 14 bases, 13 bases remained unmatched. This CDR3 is CASSDSPGQGVRKLFF. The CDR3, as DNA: TGTGCCAGCAGTGACTCGCCGGGACAGGGCGTAAGAAAGCTGTTTTTT.

CDR3 protein: CASSSVRESGPYNEQFF. CDR3 coding DNA: TGTGCCAGCAGTTCGGTACGCGAGAGCGGCCCCTACAATGAGCAGTTCTTC. The chain joins TRBV27 to TRBJ2-1; the D gene is possibly TRBD2 (5 bases). Germline values: CDR1 MNHEY, CDR2 SMNVEV (reference sequence). There are 17 residues in the CDR3. Trimming cost V 4 bases and J 2 bases, with 18 bases left between them.